This is a list of T cell receptor beta chains from one sample in a study of shared clonotypes between healthy human individuals. TCRdb keeps only in-frame clones here, not all; method: immunoSEQ multiplex PCR. This repertoire shows around 510,000 clones, around 76% found once; its top ten account for around 12%. The sample comprised PBMCs. The source is a middle-aged woman in good health. Some clones in this sample may be carry-over from other donors' samples. Both conserved end residues are part of each CDR3. A D gene is named only where the DNA matches it firmly. Clone size, where shown, is once, few, many, or a class for clones that have expanded.

TRBD1 few TRBJ1-4 TRBV28 CASEGAANEKLFF TGTGCCAGCGAGGGGGCGGCTAATGAAAAACTGTTTTTT
- once TRBJ2-2 TRBV6-4 CATATGELFF TGTGCCACCGCCACCGGGGAGCTGTTTTTT
- - TRBJ2-3 TRBV28 CASSLSGSAGSRYTDTQYF TGTGCCAGCAGTTTATCGGGATCGGCGGGCAGCAGATACACAGATACGCAGTATTTT
- - TRBJ2-7 TRBV5-1 CASSPGTQNYEQYF TGCGCCAGCAGCCCGGGGACACAGAACTACGAGCAGTACTTC
TRBD2 - TRBJ2-7 TRBV6-5 CASSRGSPANEQYF TGTGCCAGCAGCCGCGGGAGTCCCGCTAACGAGCAGTACTTC
TRBD1 - TRBJ2-7 TRBV27 CASRSYRGLTYEQYF TGTGCCAGCAGGTCATACAGGGGGCTTACCTACGAGCAGTACTTC
- - TRBJ2-1 TRBV6-5 CASRPTGPLTNEQFF TGTGCCAGCAGGCCTACAGGTCCTTTAACCAATGAGCAGTTCTTC
- - TRBJ1-5 TRBV28 CASSFGHLGYSNQPQHF TGTGCCAGCAGTTTCGGACACCTAGGCTATAGCAATCAGCCCCAGCATTTT
TRBD1 - TRBJ2-3 TRBV27 CASSRDSRTDTQYF TGTGCCAGCAGCCGGGACAGCCGCACAGATACGCAGTATTTT
- - TRBJ2-2 TRBV15 CATSRDAGTGELFF TGTGCCACCAGCAGAGATGCAGGGACCGGGGAGCTGTTTTTT
- once TRBJ1-2 TRBV12-2 CASRDRGHLFFNGYTF TGTGCAAGTCGGGACAGGGGGCATCTATTTTTTAATGGCTACACCTTC
- - TRBJ1-3 TRBV30 CAWSVEGHSGNTIYF TGTGCCTGGAGTGTAGAGGGCCACTCTGGAAACACCATATATTTT
TRBD2 - TRBJ2-5 TRBV5-1 CASSREGLQETQYF TGCGCCAGCAGCAGGGAGGGGCTCCAGGAGACCCAGTACTTC
- - TRBJ2-5 TRBV5-1 CASSHRDNQETQYF TGCGCCAGCAGCCATCGGGACAACCAAGAGACCCAGTACTTC
TRBD1 - TRBJ2-7 TRBV19 CASSPGQSTTQYF TGTGCCAGTAGTCCGGGACAGTCCACCACACAGTACTTC
- - TRBJ1-5 TRBV7-8 CASSLAEQPQHF TGTGCCAGCAGCTTAGCTGAACAGCCCCAGCATTTT
TRBD1 - TRBJ1-3 TRBV14 CASSHWTGPSGNTIYF TGTGCCAGCAGCCACTGGACAGGCCCCTCTGGAAACACCATATATTTT
- - TRBJ2-1 TRBV9 CASSVVGEGYNEQFF TGTGCCAGCAGCGTAGTTGGCGAGGGCTACAATGAGCAGTTCTTC
- - TRBJ1-2 TRBV7-8 CASSPVGDSYGYTF TGTGCCAGCAGCCCGGTTGGAGACAGCTATGGCTACACCTTC
- - TRBJ2-7 TRBV6-6 CASSYSRPSGEQYF TGTGCCAGCAGTTACAGCCGCCCGTCGGGGGAGCAGTACTTC
- once TRBJ2-1 TRBV20-1 CSASFWRLEFF TGCAGTGCTAGTTTTTGGCGCTTGGAGTTCTTC
- - TRBJ2-2 TRBV7-9 CASSWGPNTGELFF TGTGCCAGCAGCTGGGGACCGAACACCGGGGAGCTGTTTTTT
TRBD2 - TRBJ2-1 TRBV7-9 CASSLTSGSLEQFF TGTGCCAGCAGCTTGACTAGCGGGAGCCTTGAGCAGTTCTTC
- - TRBJ2-1 TRBV14 CASSQEFGLYNEQFF TGTGCCAGCAGCCAAGAATTTGGACTGTACAATGAGCAGTTCTTC
TRBD1 - TRBJ2-7 TRBV6-1 CASTQRGQVYEQYF TGTGCCAGCACCCAACGGGGACAGGTATACGAGCAGTACTTC
- once TRBJ1-4 TRBV5-4 CASSLDRLNEKLFF TGTGCCAGCAGCTTGGACCGACTTAATGAAAAACTGTTTTTT
TRBD1 - TRBJ1-2 TRBV5-1 CASSLDRTGIYGYTF TGCGCCAGCAGCTTGGATAGGACAGGGATATATGGCTACACCTTC
- - TRBJ2-1 TRBV28 CASRPVDPAGNEQFF TGTGCCAGCAGGCCGGTAGACCCGGCGGGGAATGAGCAGTTCTTC
TRBD2 - TRBJ2-2 TRBV7-6 CASSLGTSGNTGELFF TGTGCCAGCAGCTTAGGGACTAGCGGGAACACCGGGGAGCTGTTTTTT
- - TRBJ1-3 TRBV4-2 CASSPRVGAGNTIYF TGTGCCAGCAGCCCCAGGGTAGGAGCTGGAAACACCATATATTTT
- - TRBJ1-2 TRBV9 CASSVMTGNYGYTF TGTGCCAGCAGCGTGATGACAGGAAACTATGGCTACACCTTC
- - TRBJ2-2 TRBV6-5 CASSYSGRSTGELFF TGTGCCAGCAGTTACTCGGGCAGGAGTACCGGGGAGCTGTTTTTT
TRBD1 once TRBJ1-4 TRBV7-8 CASSMSRDRVKLFF TGTGCCAGCAGCATGTCCCGGGACAGAGTTAAACTGTTTTTT
TRBD2 - TRBJ2-7 TRBV4-3 CASSQDRGRAGERDEQHF TGCGCCAGCAGCCAAGATAGGGGCCGTGCGGGAGAACGGGACGAGCAGCACTTC
TRBD2 - TRBJ2-1 TRBV19 CASSRPGLAGDNEQFF TGTGCCAGTAGTAGACCGGGACTAGCGGGAGACAATGAGCAGTTCTTC
TRBD1 - TRBJ2-7 TRBV10-3 CAIGGQNSYEQYF TGTGCCATCGGGGGACAGAACTCCTACGAGCAGTACTTC
- once TRBJ2-1 TRBV28 CASSLLTPQSSYNEQFF TGTGCCAGCAGTTTACTGACTCCTCAGAGCTCCTACAATGAGCAGTTCTTC
- - TRBJ1-1 TRBV7-6 CASSPVAARGTEAFF TGTGCCAGCAGCCCAGTGGCAGCCCGGGGCACTGAAGCTTTCTTT
- - TRBJ1-1 TRBV19 CASSLQGNTEAFF TGTGCCAGTAGTCTACAGGGGAACACTGAAGCTTTCTTT
- once TRBJ2-1 TRBV20-1 CSAPVGQFF TGCAGTGCCCCCGTTGGGCAGTTCTTC
TRBD2 many TRBJ2-1 TRBV7-2 CASSYRQLAGGRNEQFF TGTGCCAGCAGCTATAGGCAACTAGCGGGAGGGAGGAATGAGCAGTTCTTC
TRBD2 - TRBJ2-7 TRBV15 CATSRAGLTREQYF TGTGCCACCAGCAGAGCGGGACTAACCCGGGAACAGTACTTC
- many TRBJ2-7 TRBV6-5 CASRVSTATYEQYF TGTGCCAGCAGGGTATCGACTGCGACCTACGAGCAGTACTTC
TRBD2 - TRBJ2-1 TRBV5-1 CASSFQTSGSSYNEQFF TGCGCCAGCAGCTTCCAGACTAGCGGCAGCTCCTACAATGAGCAGTTCTTC
TRBD1 - TRBJ2-7 TRBV11-3 CASSLVVRDRVSYEQYF TGTGCCAGCAGCTTAGTTGTAAGGGACAGAGTCTCCTACGAGCAGTACTTC
- - TRBJ1-2 TRBV28 CASSSSGRFYGYTF TGTGCCAGCAGTTCTTCCGGAAGATTCTATGGCTACACCTTC
TRBD1 few TRBJ2-7 TRBV6-5 CASSYTPDRADEQYF TGTGCCAGCAGTTACACCCCGGACAGGGCGGACGAGCAGTACTTC
- - TRBJ2-7 TRBV2 CASSEGMAGTFEQYF TGTGCCAGCAGTGAAGGGATGGCAGGGACTTTCGAGCAGTACTTC
- once TRBJ2-3 TRBV7-3 CASSSDPTDTQYF TGTGCCAGCAGCTCCGACCCCACAGATACGCAGTATTTT
- - TRBJ1-2 TRBV4-2 CASSQERDTNYGYTF TGTGCCAGCAGCCAAGAGAGGGATACTAACTATGGCTACACCTTC